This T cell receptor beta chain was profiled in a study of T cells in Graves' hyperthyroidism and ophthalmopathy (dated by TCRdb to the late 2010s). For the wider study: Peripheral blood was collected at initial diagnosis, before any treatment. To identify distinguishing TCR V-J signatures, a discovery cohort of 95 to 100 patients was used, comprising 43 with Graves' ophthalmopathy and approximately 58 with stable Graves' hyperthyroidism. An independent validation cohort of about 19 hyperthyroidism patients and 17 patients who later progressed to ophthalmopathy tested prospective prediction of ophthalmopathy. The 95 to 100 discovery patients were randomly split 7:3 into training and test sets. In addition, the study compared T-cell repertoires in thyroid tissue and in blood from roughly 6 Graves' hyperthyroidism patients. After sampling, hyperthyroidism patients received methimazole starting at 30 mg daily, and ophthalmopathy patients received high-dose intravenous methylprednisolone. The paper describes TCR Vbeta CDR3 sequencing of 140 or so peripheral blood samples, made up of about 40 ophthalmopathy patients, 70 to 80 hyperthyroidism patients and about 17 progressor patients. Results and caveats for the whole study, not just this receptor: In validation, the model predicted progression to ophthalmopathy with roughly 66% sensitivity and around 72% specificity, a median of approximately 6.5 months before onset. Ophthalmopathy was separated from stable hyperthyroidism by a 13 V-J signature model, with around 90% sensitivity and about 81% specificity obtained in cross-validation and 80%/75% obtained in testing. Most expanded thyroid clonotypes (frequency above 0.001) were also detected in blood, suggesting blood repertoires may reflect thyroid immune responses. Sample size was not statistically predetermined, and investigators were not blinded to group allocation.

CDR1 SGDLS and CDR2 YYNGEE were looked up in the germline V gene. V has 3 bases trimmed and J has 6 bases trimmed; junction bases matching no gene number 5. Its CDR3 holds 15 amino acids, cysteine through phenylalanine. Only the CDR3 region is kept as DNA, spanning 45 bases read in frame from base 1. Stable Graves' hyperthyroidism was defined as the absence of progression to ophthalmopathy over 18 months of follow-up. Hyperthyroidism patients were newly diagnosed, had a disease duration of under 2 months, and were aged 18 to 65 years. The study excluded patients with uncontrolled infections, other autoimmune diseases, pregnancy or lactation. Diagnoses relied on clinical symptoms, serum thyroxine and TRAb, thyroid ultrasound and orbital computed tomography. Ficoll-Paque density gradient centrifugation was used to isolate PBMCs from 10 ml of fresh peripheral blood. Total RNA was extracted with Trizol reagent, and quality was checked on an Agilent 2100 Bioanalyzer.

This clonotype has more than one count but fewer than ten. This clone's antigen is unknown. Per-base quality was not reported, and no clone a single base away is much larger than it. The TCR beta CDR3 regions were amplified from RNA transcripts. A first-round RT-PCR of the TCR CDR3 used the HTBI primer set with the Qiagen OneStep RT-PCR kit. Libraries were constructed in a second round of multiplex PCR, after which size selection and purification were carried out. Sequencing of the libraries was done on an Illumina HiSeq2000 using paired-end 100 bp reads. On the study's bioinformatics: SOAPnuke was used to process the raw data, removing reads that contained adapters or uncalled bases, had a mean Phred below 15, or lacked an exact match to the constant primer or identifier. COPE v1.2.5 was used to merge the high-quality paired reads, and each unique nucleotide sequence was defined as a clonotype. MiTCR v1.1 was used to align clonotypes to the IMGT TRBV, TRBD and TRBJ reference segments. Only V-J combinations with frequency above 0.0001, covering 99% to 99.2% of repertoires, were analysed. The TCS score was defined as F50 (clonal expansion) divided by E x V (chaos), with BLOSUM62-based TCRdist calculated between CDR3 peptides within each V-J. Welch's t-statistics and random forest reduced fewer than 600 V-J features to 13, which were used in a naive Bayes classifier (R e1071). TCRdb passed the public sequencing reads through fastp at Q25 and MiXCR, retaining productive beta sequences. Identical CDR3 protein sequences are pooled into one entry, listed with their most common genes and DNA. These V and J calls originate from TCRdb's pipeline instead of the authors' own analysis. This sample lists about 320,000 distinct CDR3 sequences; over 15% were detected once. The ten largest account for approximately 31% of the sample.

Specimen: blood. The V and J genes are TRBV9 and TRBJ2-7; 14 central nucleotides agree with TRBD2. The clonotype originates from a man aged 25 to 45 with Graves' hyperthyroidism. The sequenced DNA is TGTGCCAGCAGCGCTTCCGGGACTAGCGGGAGCGAGCAGTACTTC. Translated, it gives CASSASGTSGSEQYF.